This TCR beta chain was identified during a study of hypomethylating agent response in myelodysplastic syndrome. Study details: Of patients, about 70% of the 11 got azacitidine and 3 of 11 decitabine. Study-wide results and limits: Healthy controls were not age-matched to MDS patients, possibly affecting comparisons.

Trimming shortened V by 3 bases and J by 4 bases, and 15 bases separated the two germline ends. Germline-derived CDR1 and CDR2 are MNHNY and SVGAGI (reference sequence). The CDR3 has 15 residues. To note about this clone: Its antigen is still unknown.

Two replicates of about 200 ng each gave 400 ng DNA per sample, survey resolution. TCRdb's table, derived via immunoSEQ multiplex PCR, lists solely in-frame clones and lacks some. The data hold roughly 4,500 clones, with around four fifths observed a single time. The analysis used unsorted bulk bone marrow, not T-cell subsets. This TCR was sampled from a human donor with myelodysplastic syndrome. Material: bone marrow, obtained before or after starting hypomethylating agent treatment for myelodysplastic syndrome (not recorded which). V gene TRBV6-6 combines with J gene TRBJ1-1, with a tentative D call TRBD1 (5 bases). CDR3 bases: TGTGCCAGCAGTTATGCTCGGGACGGGCGCACTGAAGCTTTCTTT. Translation gives CASSYARDGRTEAFF.